The 32 T cell receptor beta chains below all came from one sample that was sequenced in a study of blood T cell repertoires in COVID-19. TCRdb's copy holds only in-frame clones and misses some; the assay was immunoSEQ multiplex PCR. The table lists over 350,000 clones, around 89% of them singletons. The sequenced material came from peripheral blood. The receptor set was obtained from a young woman with acute or convalescent COVID-19.

This rearrangement joins TRBV20-1 to TRBJ2-7; 7 bases agree with TRBD1. With V trimmed by 3 bases and J by 6 bases, 2 bases remained unmatched. CDR1 is DFQATT and CDR2 is SNEGSKA in the germline V gene (reference sequence). The CDR3 is made up of 11 amino acids. The CDR3 DNA reads TGCAGTGCTAGCAACAGGGGCGAGCAGTACTTC. It specifies CSASNRGEQYF.

J is TRBJ2-7 and V is TRBV6-5, with 12 positions matching TRBD2. CDR1 and CDR2 from the germline V gene are MNHEY and SVGAGI. The CDR3 is made up of 13 amino acids. J gave up 7 bases and V 7 bases, and 5 bases lay outside the gene matches. CDR3 coding DNA: TGTGCCAGCACTCTGACTAGCGGGGGAGAGCAGTACTTC. Its translation is CASTLTSGGEQYF.

The J gene is TRBJ2-3, the V gene TRBV28; TRBD2 matches 9 bases. The V gene's germline CDR1 is MDHEN and CDR2 SYDVKM. The CDR3 is 15 amino acids. After removal of 8 bases from V and 1 base from J, the junction contained 7 bases not matched to a gene. The CDR3 protein is CASGERLAGTDTQYF. Written as DNA, the CDR3 is TGTGCCAGCGGGGAAAGACTAGCGGGCACAGATACGCAGTATTTT.

The J gene is TRBJ2-1, the V gene TRBV9; TRBD1 matches 7 bases. V lost 1 base and J lost 4; bases outside the gene matches: 5. The germline V gene encodes CDR1 SGDLS and CDR2 YYNGEE. The CDR3 spans 15 residues. The CDR3 coding sequence is TGTGCCAGCAGCGTATCCGGGACAGATTACAATGAGCAGTTCTTC. Encoded protein: CASSVSGTDYNEQFF.

For the CDR3, the DNA is TGTGCCAGCAGTTTATCGACAGGGAACGAGCAGTACTTC. This encodes CASSLSTGNEQYF. This chain connects TRBV27 to TRBJ2-7, with TRBD1 matching over 7 bases. Germline CDR1 reads MNHEY; CDR2 reads SMNVEV (reference sequence). The CDR3 runs 13 residues. J gave up 5 bases and V 0 bases, and 1 base lay outside the gene matches.

Here the CDR3 reads CASSGDRGLNNEQFF. CDR3 DNA: TGTGCCAGCAGCGGCGACAGGGGGCTCAACAATGAGCAGTTCTTC. The chain carries TRBV5-6 and TRBJ2-1; 10 bases match TRBD1. Germline-derived CDR1 and CDR2 are SGHDT and YYEEEE. The trim removed 4 bases at V and 5 bases at J, leaving 6 bases unmatched. The CDR3 is 15 residues long.

To note about this clone: This sample includes further DNA sequences coding for the same CDR3. The chain employs TRBV2 and TRBJ2-2; no reliable D call. This CDR3 spans 13 amino acids. Deletions cut 7 bases from V and 4 bases from J, with 10 bases between. Germline CDR1 SNHLY, CDR2 FYNNEI. This CDR3 reads CASTTLLTGELFF. CDR3 nucleotides: TGTGCCAGCACTACCTTACTCACCGGGGAGCTGTTTTTT. Using reference TRBV2 and TRBJ2-2 for the parts outside the CDR3, the full variable domain is EPEVTQTPSHQVTQMGQEVILRCVPISNHLYFYWYRQILGQKVEFLVSFYNNEISEKSEIFDDQFSVERPDGSNFTLKIRSTKLEDSAMYFCASTTLLTGELFFGEGSRLTVL.

This clone has just one count. The chain is built from TRBV7-9 and TRBJ2-2; D is unresolved. V was trimmed by 5 bases and J by 0 bases, leaving 7 bases between them. The CDR3 has 14 residues. Germline V lookup: CDR1 SEHNR, CDR2 FQNEAQ (reference sequence). The CDR3 DNA reads TGTGCCAGCAGCCCTCCCCCGAACACCGGGGAGCTGTTTTTT. As protein: CASSPPPNTGELFF.

The CDR3 reads CASSLAMGPRGTGELFF. The CDR3 region has the DNA TGCGCCAGCAGCTTGGCTATGGGCCCCCGTGGCACCGGGGAGCTGTTTTTT. The chain recombines TRBV5-1 with TRBJ2-2, with D unclear. Germline CDR1 and CDR2: SGHRS and YFSETQ. CDR3 length: 17 amino acids. Deletions cut 0 bases from V and 4 bases from J, with 16 bases between.

This rearrangement joins TRBV5-1 to TRBJ2-7, with 8 bases matching TRBD2. Looked up from germline, CDR1 is SGHRS and CDR2 is YFSETQ. This CDR3 spans 14 amino acids. The V gene end was trimmed by 3 bases and the J gene end by 6 bases; junction bases not matched to a gene: 8. The CDR3 is CASSSGGASSEQYF. Here the CDR3 DNA reads TGCGCCAGCAGCTCCGGGGGGGCCAGTAGCGAGCAGTACTTC.

To note about this clone: Other DNA sequences in the sample encode the same CDR3. The V call is TRBV6-5, the J call TRBJ1-1, with D perhaps TRBD1 (5 bases). V was pared by 2 bases and J by 0 bases, with 10 bases between. This CDR3 has 15 amino acids. Germline V CDR1 and CDR2: MNHEY, SVGAGI. The CDR3 region has the DNA TGTGCCAGCAGTTACCGACAGACCATGAACACTGAAGCTTTCTTT. Its translation: CASSYRQTMNTEAFF.

The V call is TRBV2, the J call TRBJ2-3; 7 bases align to TRBD1. Germline V gene sequence: CDR1 SNHLY, CDR2 FYNNEI. The J segment lost 1 base and the V segment lost 9 bases, leaving 4 bases of the junction unmatched. This CDR3 is built from 13 residues. The CDR3 sequence: CASMTGRTDTQYF. The CDR3 DNA is TGTGCCAGTATGACAGGGCGCACAGATACGCAGTATTTT.

The V call is TRBV11-2, the J call TRBJ2-2; 10 bases are a match to TRBD2. Trimming took 3 bases from V and 6 from J; bases not matched to a gene: 7. Germline V gene lookup returns CDR1 SGHAT and CDR2 FQNNGV. The CDR3 runs to 16 residues. In DNA form, the CDR3 reads TGTGCCAGCAGCTTCGGCCGTAGCGGGGGGTCCGGGGAGCTGTTTTTT. As protein: CASSFGRSGGSGELFF.

This chain's CDR3 is CASSLGRTQYF. In DNA form, the CDR3 reads TGCGCCAGCAGCTTGGGTCGTACGCAGTATTTT. The V and J genes are TRBV5-1 and TRBJ2-3; D is unclear. With 0 bases removed from V and 8 bases from J, the gap between germline ends came to 4 bases. Germline V gene data show CDR1 as SGHRS and CDR2 as YFSETQ. The CDR3 length is 11 residues.

The chain is built from TRBV19 and TRBJ2-3; D ambiguous. This CDR3 has 14 amino acids. V lost 5 bases to trimming and J lost 0 bases, with 9 bases between them. The germline V gene encodes CDR1 LNHDA and CDR2 SQIVND (reference sequence). The CDR3 loop reads CASSQTVSTDTQYF. In DNA, the CDR3 is TGTGCCAGTAGTCAAACAGTCAGCACAGATACGCAGTATTTT.

This clone was seen only a few times. The chain couples TRBV5-1 to TRBJ1-2; 9 bases align to TRBD1. Germline V lookup: CDR1 SGHRS, CDR2 YFSETQ. J was trimmed by 4 bases and V by 6 bases; bases with no gene match: 13. This CDR3 contains 16 residues. The CDR3 here is CASTDPGTGIGYGYTF. CDR3 sequence (DNA): TGCGCCAGCACAGACCCCGGGACAGGGATCGGCTATGGCTACACCTTC.

The chain is built from TRBV13 and TRBJ1-2, with unresolved D. The CDR3 extends over 16 amino acids. Trimming removed 2 bases at V and 3 bases at J, with 16 bases between. CDR1 and CDR2 from the germline V gene are PRHDT and FYEKMQ (reference sequence). The CDR3 loop is CASSLQAGRQDYGYTF. The CDR3 coding sequence is TGTGCCAGCAGCTTACAAGCGGGCAGGCAAGACTATGGCTACACCTTC.

Only one count was recorded for this clone. Other DNA sequences of this sample code for an identical CDR3. The V and J genes are TRBV27 and TRBJ2-1; 13 nucleotides line up with TRBD2. The germline gives CDR1 MNHEY, CDR2 SMNVEV (reference sequence). V lost 5 bases, J lost 10 bases, and 2 bases stayed unmatched. The CDR3 length is 13 residues. CDR3 nucleotides: TGTGCCAGCAGTCCGGGACTAGCGGGGGAGCAGTTCTTC. It encodes CASSPGLAGEQFF.

The chain combines TRBV9 with TRBJ1-1; a weak D match, TRBD1 (5 bases). V gave up 0 bases and J gave up 8 bases, with 11 bases separating them. Looked up from germline, CDR1 is SGDLS and CDR2 is YYNGEE. This CDR3 has 13 residues. The CDR3 DNA reads TGTGCCAGCAGCGTAGGCGGGGGAAAGGAAGCTTTCTTT. Amino acids: CASSVGGGKEAFF.

The chain is built from TRBV11-2 and TRBJ2-5; tentatively, D is TRBD2 (6 bases). Per the germline V gene, CDR1 is SGHAT and CDR2 is FQNNGV. V was trimmed by 3 bases and J by 5 bases, leaving 13 bases between them. The length of the CDR3 is 14 residues. Here the CDR3 DNA reads TGTGCCAGCAGCTTTCGCGGGGTGAGGGAGACCCAGTACTTC. This encodes CASSFRGVRETQYF.

The gene calls are TRBV10-1 and TRBJ2-7, with a weak D call TRBD1 (6 bases). The CDR3 is 14 amino acids. Germline CDR1 and CDR2: WNHNN and SYGVQD (reference sequence). Trimming left V 8 bases short and J 2 bases short, with 16 bases between. As DNA, the CDR3 is TGCGCCAGCCGCCTATCACAGGGACCCTACGAGCAGTACTTC. The encoded protein is CASRLSQGPYEQYF.

The CDR3 loop reads CASSLQGARSQPQHF. The DNA for the CDR3 is TGTGCCAGCAGTTTACAGGGGGCTAGGAGTCAGCCCCAGCATTTT. V usage is TRBV28 and J usage is TRBJ1-5, with 8 bases matching TRBD1. CDR3 length equals 15 residues. V trimming: 2 bases; J trimming: 6 bases; junction bases outside the gene matches: 6. Germline lookup yields CDR1 MDHEN and CDR2 SYDVKM.

This clone showed up just a few times. The chain is built from TRBV7-9 and TRBJ2-5, with a tentative D call TRBD1 (6 bases). Germline-derived CDR1 and CDR2 are SEHNR and FQNEAQ (reference sequence). The V and J ends lost 3 bases and 2 bases respectively, with 16 bases between them. The CDR3 spans 16 residues. The DNA of the CDR3 is TGTGCCAGCAGCTTTAGAGGCTGGACAGCACAAGAGACCCAGTACTTC. Translating it yields CASSFRGWTAQETQYF.

The chain couples TRBV30 to TRBJ1-1; D is ambiguous. CDR1 is GTSNPN and CDR2 is SVGIG in the germline V gene (reference sequence). The CDR3 length is 12 residues. Trimming stripped 0 bases from V and 12 bases from J, with 14 bases between. The CDR3 DNA reads as TGTGCCTGGAGTGTAGGGAGCCGAAGGTCTTTCTTT. As protein: CAWSVGSRRSFF.

The rearrangement joins TRBV28 to TRBJ2-2; D gene uncertain. Germline CDR1 is MDHEN and CDR2 is SYDVKM. V lost 4 bases, J lost 11 bases, and 5 bases lay in between. The CDR3 totals 10 residues. For the CDR3, the DNA is TGTGCCAGCAGTTCAGGAGAGCTGTTTTTT. Amino acid sequence: CASSSGELFF.

This rearrangement joins TRBV2 to TRBJ2-7; the match to TRBD2 covers 9 bases. There are 14 residues in the CDR3. Germline CDR1 reads SNHLY; CDR2 reads FYNNEI. The V gene end was trimmed by 4 bases and the J gene end by 4 bases; junction bases not matched to a gene: 5. The chain's CDR3 is CASSGGGASYEQYF. The CDR3 DNA follows: TGTGCCAGCAGTGGCGGGGGGGCATCGTACGAGCAGTACTTC. Together with reference TRBV2 and TRBJ2-7, the CDR3 gives the full variable domain: EPEVTQTPSHQVTQMGQEVILRCVPISNHLYFYWYRQILGQKVEFLVSFYNNEISEKSEIFDDQFSVERPDGSNFTLKIRSTKLEDSAMYFCASSGGGASYEQYFGPGTRLTVT.

This rearrangement joins TRBV9 to TRBJ2-5; 9 positions agree with TRBD1. The CDR3 length is 19 residues. The junction had 17 bases not matched to a gene; V was cut back by 0 bases and J by 5 bases. The germline CDR1 and CDR2 sequences are SGDLS and YYNGEE. The CDR3 region has the DNA TGTGCCAGCAGCGTAGCAGTGTTCTCCGGACAGGGGTATGTTGAGACCCAGTACTTC. This codes for CASSVAVFSGQGYVETQYF.

This chain links TRBV27 with TRBJ2-3; D is perhaps TRBD1 (7 bases). CDR1 MNHEY and CDR2 SMNVEV come from the germline V gene (reference sequence). V lost 5 bases and J lost 0, with 12 bases in between. The CDR3 spans 15 residues. The CDR3 spells CASSMEGASTDTQYF. The CDR3 nucleotides are TGTGCCAGCAGTATGGAGGGGGCAAGCACAGATACGCAGTATTTT.

The V gene is TRBV7-3, the J gene TRBJ1-1; possible D gene TRBD1, 5 bases. The CDR3 loop spans 16 amino acids. V was shortened by 5 bases and J by 5 bases, with 21 bases between the two germline ends. Germline assignment: CDR1 SGHTA and CDR2 FQGTGA. CDR3 amino acids: CASSPLLRGRATEAFF. The CDR3 nucleotides read TGTGCCAGCAGCCCGTTACTGCGGGGCAGAGCGACTGAAGCTTTCTTT.

The chain is built from TRBV14 and TRBJ1-1; D possibly corresponds to TRBD1 (6 bases). V dropped 3 bases and J dropped 0 bases, with 14 bases sitting between them. The CDR3 contains 16 residues. CDR1 is SGHDN, CDR2 FVKESK, per germline. The CDR3: CASSQDTRGLNTEAFF. The CDR3 DNA follows: TGTGCCAGCAGCCAGGATACCAGGGGTCTGAACACTGAAGCTTTCTTT.

This chain joins TRBV5-5 and TRBJ2-5, with TRBD1 matching over 11 bases. Germline loops: CDR1 SGHKS, CDR2 YYEKEE (reference sequence). This CDR3 has 16 amino acids. Trimming cost V 4 bases and J 1 base; bases outside gene matches: 6. The CDR3, as DNA: TGTGCCAGCAGCCAAAGGACAGGGGGCCTCCAAGAGACCCAGTACTTC. Protein sequence: CASSQRTGGLQETQYF.

The chain uses TRBV5-1 and TRBJ2-1; TRBD2 agrees at 14 bases. The CDR3 length is 15 residues. V was pared by 4 bases and J by 9 bases, with 6 bases of the junction left unmatched. CDR1 is SGHRS and CDR2 is YFSETQ in the germline V gene. This chain's CDR3 is CASSRGLAGVVEQFF. In DNA, the CDR3 is TGCGCCAGCAGCCGGGGACTAGCGGGGGTCGTTGAGCAGTTCTTC.